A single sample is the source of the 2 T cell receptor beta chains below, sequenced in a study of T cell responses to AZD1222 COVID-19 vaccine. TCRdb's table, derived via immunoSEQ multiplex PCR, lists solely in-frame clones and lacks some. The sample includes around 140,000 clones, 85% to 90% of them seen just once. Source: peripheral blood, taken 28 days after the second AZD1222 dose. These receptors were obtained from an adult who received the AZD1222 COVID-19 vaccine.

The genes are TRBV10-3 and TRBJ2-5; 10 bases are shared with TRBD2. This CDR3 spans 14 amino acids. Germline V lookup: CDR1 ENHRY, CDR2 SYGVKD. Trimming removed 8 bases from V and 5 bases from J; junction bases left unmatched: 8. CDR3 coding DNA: TGTGCCATCGCACTAGCGGGAACATGGGAGACCCAGTACTTC. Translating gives CAIALAGTWETQYF.

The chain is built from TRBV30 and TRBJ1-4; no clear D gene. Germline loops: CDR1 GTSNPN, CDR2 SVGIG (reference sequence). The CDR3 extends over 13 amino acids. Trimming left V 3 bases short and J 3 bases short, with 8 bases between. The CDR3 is CAWRKAPNEKLFF. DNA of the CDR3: TGTGCCTGGAGAAAAGCACCTAATGAAAAACTGTTTTTT. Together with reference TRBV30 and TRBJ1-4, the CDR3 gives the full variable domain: SQTIHQWPATLVQPVGSPLSLECTVEGTSNPNLYWYRQAAGRGLQLLFYSVGIGQISSEVPQNLSASRPQDRQFILSSKKLLLSDSGFYLCAWRKAPNEKLFFGSGTQLSVL.